Reported below is one T cell receptor beta chain. This sample is part of a study of T cell changes during pregnancy in multiple sclerosis. Some clones are missing from TCRdb's copy, which holds only in-frame ones; the method was immunoSEQ multiplex PCR. This table has 65,000 to 85,000 clones, approximately 93% appearing once. V lost 6 bases and J lost 5; bases outside the gene matches: 7. Per germline, CDR1 MNHEY and CDR2 SVGAGI. CDR3 size: 14 residues. This chain links TRBV6-5 with TRBJ1-5; TRBD1 matches at 7 bases. This TCR derives from a female donor with multiple sclerosis, enrolled in a pregnancy study. The sample here was CD4+ T cells from peripheral blood mononuclear cells, taken after pregnancy. The CDR3 DNA sequence: TGTGCCAGCAGCCCTAGACAGGGTTATCAGCCCCAGCATTTT. This sequence encodes CASSPRQGYQPQHF.